This T cell receptor (beta chain) was captured in a study of PD-L1 blockade in urothelial cancer. On the study more broadly: In the patient group, twenty-five of 29 were males with bladder-origin urothelial cancer. Median T cell yield from blood was over 120,000.

The CDR3 has 14 residues. Per germline, CDR1 MNHNS and CDR2 SASEGT. After removal of 7 bases from V and 5 bases from J, the junction contained 8 bases not matched to a gene. The table came from immunoSEQ multiplex PCR; TCRdb's copy has only in-frame clones and leaves some out. The sample has 38,000 or so clones; about 86% are singletons. Locally advanced or metastatic urothelial carcinoma was present in patients. This sequence originates from a man in his sixties with urothelial cancer. The chain carries TRBV6-1 and TRBJ1-5; 7 positions match TRBD1. Here the sequenced sample was PBMCs, taken around atezolizumab (anti-PD-L1) treatment. The CDR3 DNA is TGTGCCAGCACCCAGACAGGGCTCGATCAGCCCCAGCATTTT. Protein product: CASTQTGLDQPQHF.